Reported below is one T cell receptor (beta chain). Antigen unknown. The data originate from a study of Tregs in tolerant kidney transplant recipients. Assay: immunoSEQ multiplex PCR; the TCRdb copy retains only in-frame clones and omits some. The sample data list nearly 15,000 clones. Recipients received nonmyeloablative bone marrow transplants from related graft donors, with transient mixed chimerism. General study findings and limits: Tregs expanded with activated donor B cells seemed most donor-specific.

The sequence derives from a human patient who received a combined kidney and bone marrow transplant. The graft donor may have given rise to some T cells. Sample: CD4+ T cells from blood (PBMCs), taken 12 months after the transplant.

CDR3 DNA (partial): TGTGCCAGCAGCTTAGGAGGGGGCGCGAGGAATGAG. It translates to CASSLGGGARNE. The entire CDR3 protein is CASSLGGGARNEQFF. The rearrangement links TRBV7-3 to TRBJ2-1; D perhaps matches TRBD1 (7 bases). The CDR3 is cut off 3 residues early in the read; its end comes from the germline J gene. Germline assignment: CDR1 SGHTA and CDR2 FQGTGA. The CDR3 has 15 residues. Trimming stripped 2 bases from V and 7 bases from J, with 15 bases between.